Below are 25 T cell receptor beta chains sequenced from a single sample in a study of blood T cell repertoires in COVID-19. Clones were read by immunoSEQ multiplex PCR, and TCRdb kept only the in-frame ones, dropping some. The sample has about 89,000 clones, about 80% seen once. Input material: peripheral blood. The origin of the receptors is a human donor in a cohort sampled during active COVID-19.

Comment on this clone: Mismatch with germline at one junction end may stem from a read error. V is TRBV5-6 and J is TRBJ2-4, with 15 positions matching TRBD2. CDR1 SGHDT and CDR2 YYEEEE come from the germline V gene. The CDR3 covers 16 residues. The CDR3 protein is CASSLRTSGRAPWENF. CDR3 bases: TGTGCCAGCAGCCTCCGGACTAGCGGGAGGGCCCCCTGGGAGAACTTC.

This clone was seen more than once but under ten times. The rearrangement joins TRBV27 to TRBJ2-7; tentatively, D is TRBD2 (6 bases). Germline CDR1 MNHEY, CDR2 SMNVEV (reference sequence). The CDR3 extends over 15 amino acids. V dropped 2 bases and J dropped 4 bases, with 15 bases sitting between them. Here the CDR3 reads CASSLTRLVSYEQYF. The CDR3 DNA reads as TGTGCCAGCAGTTTAACGAGACTAGTGAGTTACGAGCAGTACTTC.

The chain combines TRBV7-3 with TRBJ2-1; 7 nucleotides match TRBD1. V lost 3 bases to trimming and J lost 5 bases; unmatched junction nucleotides: 1. There are 13 residues in the CDR3. CDR1 is SGHTA and CDR2 is FQGTGA in the germline V gene. The CDR3 loop is CASSLTGNNEQFF. The CDR3 DNA sequence: TGTGCCAGCAGCTTGACAGGGAACAATGAGCAGTTCTTC.

The chain uses TRBV5-1 and TRBJ2-1; 7 nucleotides align to TRBD1. This CDR3 has 16 residues. The J segment lost 1 base and the V segment lost 4 bases, leaving 8 bases of the junction unmatched. Germline assignment: CDR1 SGHRS and CDR2 YFSETQ. CDR3 coding DNA: TGCGCCAGCAGCGTAGACATGACAGGGTCCTACAATGAGCAGTTCTTC. This translates into CASSVDMTGSYNEQFF.

This clone was seen just once. The chain's CDR3 is CASSGSVRGRQETQYF. The CDR3 DNA sequence: TGTGCCAGCTCAGGGTCCGTCAGGGGACGCCAAGAGACCCAGTACTTC. The V gene is TRBV5-4, the J gene TRBJ2-5; weak D call: TRBD1 (6 bases). V was pared by 7 bases and J by 1 base, with 20 bases between. The germline V gene has CDR1 SGHNT and CDR2 YYREEE (reference sequence). This CDR3 spans 16 amino acids.

V gene TRBV5-1 combines with J gene TRBJ2-2, with D tentatively TRBD1 (5 bases). The CDR3 length is 16 residues. V was pared by 0 bases and J by 3 bases, with 12 bases between. Germline CDR1 is SGHRS and CDR2 is YFSETQ. The CDR3 region has the DNA TGCGCCAGCAGCTTGGACCCCCAGGGTGACACCGGGGAGCTGTTTTTT. Protein sequence: CASSLDPQGDTGELFF. The full variable domain, rest sourced from reference TRBV5-1 and TRBJ2-2, is KAGVTQTPRYLIKTRGQQVTLSCSPISGHRSVSWYQQTPGQGLQFLFEYFSETQRNKGNFPGRFSGRQFSNSRSEMNVSTLELGDSALYLCASSLDPQGDTGELFFGEGSRLTVL.

J is TRBJ1-1 and V is TRBV9; tentative D call: TRBD1 (5 bases). The germline V and J ends were trimmed by 3 bases and 0 bases, with 12 bases remaining between them. CDR1 is SGDLS, CDR2 YYNGEE, per germline. The CDR3 length is 15 residues. CDR3 in DNA: TGTGCCAGCAGCGCCCGGGGGATTATGAACACTGAAGCTTTCTTT. It encodes CASSARGIMNTEAFF.

The chain combines TRBV28 with TRBJ2-1; 9 nucleotides align to TRBD2. Germline V gives CDR1 MDHEN, CDR2 SYDVKM. With V trimmed by 2 bases and J by 6 bases, 2 bases remained unmatched. This CDR3 region has 14 residues. CDR3 sequence reads: CASSLAGGLNEQFF. The CDR3 DNA reads as TGTGCCAGCAGTTTAGCGGGAGGGCTCAATGAGCAGTTCTTC.

The J gene is TRBJ2-3, the V gene TRBV7-8; no clear D gene. CDR1 and CDR2 from the germline V gene are SGHVS and FQNEAQ. Between the trimmed V and J ends, which lost 5 bases and 2 bases, there was a span of 5 bases. The CDR3 has 12 residues. The CDR3 protein is CASSPNTDTQYF. CDR3 in DNA: TGTGCCAGCAGCCCCAACACAGATACGCAGTATTTT.

The chain has TRBV18 and TRBJ2-7; maybe TRBD2 (5 bases). The CDR3 sequence is 14 residues long. Trimming took 6 bases from V and 3 from J, leaving 15 bases between them. The germline V gene has CDR1 KGHSH and CDR2 LQKENI. Here the CDR3 DNA reads TGTGCCAGCTCGCCCTCGGGGTCAAACTACGAGCAGTACTTC. It translates to CASSPSGSNYEQYF.

The chain is built from TRBV5-1 and TRBJ1-6; D ambiguous. Trimming took 4 bases from V and 4 from J, leaving 12 bases between them. The CDR3 sequence is 15 residues long. Germline V gene lookup returns CDR1 SGHRS and CDR2 YFSETQ. CDR3 amino acids: CASSQGRGYNSPLHF. CDR3 DNA: TGCGCCAGCAGCCAAGGACGGGGATATAATTCACCCCTCCACTTT. The variable domain in full, completed from reference TRBV5-1 and TRBJ1-6, reads KAGVTQTPRYLIKTRGQQVTLSCSPISGHRSVSWYQQTPGQGLQFLFEYFSETQRNKGNFPGRFSGRQFSNSRSEMNVSTLELGDSALYLCASSQGRGYNSPLHFGNGTRLTVT.

V and J are TRBV4-2 and TRBJ2-3, with TRBD2 matching 8 bases. V lost 1 base and J lost 6; bases outside the gene matches: 6. The length of the CDR3 is 15 residues. Germline V CDR1 and CDR2: LGHNA, YNFKEQ. DNA of the CDR3: TGTGCCAGCAGCCAAGGGACTAGCTCCCAGGATACGCAGTATTTT. Its translation: CASSQGTSSQDTQYF.

This chain joins TRBV27 and TRBJ2-1; no firm D call. Germline V gives CDR1 MNHEY, CDR2 SMNVEV (reference sequence). The CDR3 is made up of 15 amino acids. V lost 3 bases and J lost 3, with 12 bases in between. The CDR3 is CASSFRANNYNEQFF. CDR3 nucleotide sequence: TGTGCCAGCAGTTTTCGAGCGAATAACTACAATGAGCAGTTCTTC.

This chain uses TRBV18 with TRBJ1-6; D gene unclear. V lost 6 bases and J lost 3, with 12 bases in between. The CDR3 covers 15 residues. The germline gives CDR1 KGHSH, CDR2 LQKENI. The CDR3 bases are TGTGCCAGCTCCCCAGCCGGGAACTATAATTCACCCCTCCACTTT. Protein product: CASSPAGNYNSPLHF.

V usage is TRBV5-6 and J usage is TRBJ2-5; possibly TRBD2 for D (6 bases). The V end was cut by 3 bases, the J end by 5 bases, with 14 bases between. CDR1 and CDR2 from the germline V gene are SGHDT and YYEEEE. This CDR3 region has 14 residues. CDR3 residues: CASSYQGGRETQYF. The CDR3 DNA reads TGTGCCAGCAGCTACCAGGGAGGCAGGGAGACCCAGTACTTC.

The gene calls are TRBV7-9 and TRBJ1-5; weak D call: TRBD1 (5 bases). Germline loops: CDR1 SEHNR, CDR2 FQNEAQ (reference sequence). This CDR3 contains 13 residues. V lost 6 bases and J 6 bases, leaving 12 bases between the germline ends. CDR3 sequence: CASSTTEGQPQHF. Here the CDR3 DNA reads TGTGCCAGCAGTACGACAGAAGGTCAGCCCCAGCATTTT.

The genes are TRBV5-4 and TRBJ2-2, with TRBD2 matching 14 bases. CDR1 is SGHNT, CDR2 YYREEE, per germline (reference sequence). The CDR3 consists of 16 residues. The V segment lost 6 bases and the J segment 6 bases; nucleotides outside the gene matches: 7. This CDR3 is CASNTGLAGGSGELFF. CDR3 in DNA: TGTGCCAGCAACACCGGACTAGCGGGAGGATCCGGGGAGCTGTTTTTT.

The genes are TRBV28 and TRBJ1-4, with 8 bases fitting TRBD1. CDR1 and CDR2 (germline): MDHEN, SYDVKM. This CDR3 spans 14 amino acids. With V trimmed by 6 bases and J by 8 bases, 8 bases remained unmatched. The chain's CDR3 is CASRLQGGAEKLFF. The CDR3 DNA reads as TGTGCCAGCAGACTACAGGGGGGGGCGGAAAAACTGTTTTTT.

This rearrangement joins TRBV19 to TRBJ2-3; D perhaps matches TRBD2 (5 bases). Trimming cost V 1 base and J 2 bases, with 10 bases left between them. The germline V gene has CDR1 LNHDA and CDR2 SQIVND (reference sequence). CDR3 length: 15 amino acids. The CDR3 here is CASSIAGSNTDTQYF. CDR3 nucleotides: TGTGCCAGTAGTATAGCGGGGAGTAACACAGATACGCAGTATTTT.

The DNA for the CDR3 is TGTGCCAGCAGGACAGGGGTGGGTCAGCCCCAGCATTTT. Encoded protein: CASRTGVGQPQHF. The chain couples TRBV28 to TRBJ1-5; 8 bases line up with TRBD1. The CDR3 covers 13 residues. Losses at the gene ends were 6 bases for V and 6 bases for J; bases not matched to a gene: 4. The V gene's germline CDR1 is MDHEN and CDR2 SYDVKM. Using reference TRBV28 and TRBJ1-5 for the parts outside the CDR3, the full variable domain is DVKVTQSSRYLVKRTGEKVFLECVQDMDHENMFWYRQDPGLGLRLIYFSYDVKMKEKGDIPEGYSVSREKKERFSLILESASTNQTSMYLCASRTGVGQPQHFGDGTRLSIL.

V usage is TRBV10-3 and J usage is TRBJ1-5, with 7 bases that match TRBD1. The CDR3 totals 15 residues. Losses at the gene ends were 0 bases for V and 5 bases for J; bases not matched to a gene: 4. CDR1 ENHRY and CDR2 SYGVKD come from the germline V gene. DNA of the CDR3: TGTGCCATCAGTGAGTCGGGCAGGGGGGATCAGCCCCAGCATTTT. This codes for CAISESGRGDQPQHF.

This clone was counted once. The genes are TRBV5-5 and TRBJ1-5; 9 bases map to TRBD1. Looked up from germline, CDR1 is SGHKS and CDR2 is YYEKEE (reference sequence). The V segment lost 4 bases and the J segment 3 bases; nucleotides outside the gene matches: 8. CDR3 size: 16 residues. The CDR3 loop is CASSPTGQGYNQPQHF. The CDR3 nucleotides are TGTGCCAGCAGCCCGACGGGACAGGGTTACAATCAGCCCCAGCATTTT.

This clone was observed once. The chain joins TRBV28 to TRBJ1-5; D is possibly TRBD1 (5 bases). V was cut by 8 bases and J by 3 bases, with 11 bases left in between. CDR1 is MDHEN and CDR2 is SYDVKM in the germline V gene. This CDR3 comprises 13 residues. Here the CDR3 reads CASLPGPNQPQHF. In DNA form, the CDR3 reads TGTGCCAGCCTTCCAGGGCCCAATCAGCCCCAGCATTTT.

The chain couples TRBV18 to TRBJ2-1, with 10 bases that match TRBD2. Germline V gene sequence: CDR1 KGHSH, CDR2 LQKENI. CDR3 length: 16 residues. V was pared by 4 bases and J by 9 bases, with 12 bases of the junction left unmatched. CDR3 nucleotides: TGTGCCAGCTCACGGATCGCTAGCGGGAGTGATCCTGAGCAGTTCTTC. Translated: CASSRIASGSDPEQFF.

The CDR3 DNA is TGTGCCAGCAGCTCCCCCTCGGGGGAGCAGTTCTTC. Its protein is CASSSPSGEQFF. The gene calls are TRBV12-3 or TRBV12-4 and TRBJ2-1; possibly TRBD2 for D (5 bases). The CDR3 is 12 residues long. Trimming cost V 6 bases and J 10 bases, with 13 bases left between them.